This TCR beta chain was obtained from a study of T-cell memory formation after mild COVID-19. Study-level background: Across donors, TCR clusters were largely donor specific. Notes on the study in general: Clones that shrank (day 15 to 85) were balanced CD4/CD8, whereas later expanders leaned CD4+.

Germline loops: CDR1 MDHEN, CDR2 SYDVKM. V was clipped by 10 bases and J by 4 bases, with 7 bases between them. The CDR3 is 10 residues long. This clonotype has only a few counts. Its antigen is unknown. 5'RACE, which relied on constant-segment primers, yielded TCR alpha and TCR beta cDNA libraries carrying sample barcodes and UMIs. TCRdb processed the 5' RACE reads anew with MiXCR; each CDR3 protein has one entry. The sample has 450,000 to 650,000 distinct CDR3 sequences; 18% are singletons. This TCR was recovered from an adult woman who had mild COVID-19 (a few samples of this study predate the infection). Cell type and time point are not known. This chain connects TRBV28 to TRBJ1-1; weak D call: TRBD1 (5 bases). Sequences were obtained from PBMCs or a T cell subset sorted from them (not recorded which). The CDR3 coding sequence is TGTGCCACGGGGGGCACTGAAGCTTTCTTT. The encoded protein is CATGGTEAFF.